A single sample is the source of the 17 T cell receptor beta chains below, sequenced in a study of cytomegalovirus exposure and HLA in healthy donors. A multiplex PCR was run with 60 Vbeta primers and 13 Jbeta primers. The protocol was immunoSEQ multiplex PCR, while the TCRdb copy is restricted to in-frame clones and leaves out a portion. In the table there are 110,000 to 150,000 clones, 70% to 85% of which are singletons. Sequencing was done on a sample of PBMCs. The receptors were gathered from a woman aged 40 to 50 in good health and CMV-seronegative.

The chain couples TRBV12-2 to TRBJ2-5; the table's D call TRBD2 went unverified against the DNA. TRBV12-2 is a known pseudogene. This CDR3 is 17 amino acids long. The CDR3, as DNA: TGTGCAAGTCGCTTAGAGCTGGCTAGCGGGATACAAGAGACCCAGTACTTC. This encodes CASRLELASGIQETQYF.

The chain links TRBV4-2 to TRBJ2-1; 8 bases match TRBD1. Trimming took 3 bases from V and 4 from J; bases not matched to a gene: 8. This CDR3 contains 16 residues. The germline CDR1 and CDR2 sequences are LGHNA and YNFKEQ. CDR3 in amino acids: CASSQAGGAGYNEQFF. The CDR3 DNA is TGTGCCAGCAGCCAGGCAGGGGGCGCCGGATACAATGAGCAGTTCTTC.

This clone came up a few times. The chain combines TRBV30 with TRBJ1-2; D is perhaps TRBD1 (5 bases). This CDR3 region has 12 residues. Germline V gene data show CDR1 as GTSNPN and CDR2 as SVGIG (reference sequence). Trimming cost V 8 bases and J 7 bases, with 17 bases left between them. The chain's CDR3 is CAGTGFWAGYTF. The CDR3 region has the DNA TGTGCCGGTACAGGTTTCTGGGCTGGCTACACCTTC. Full variable domain (rest looked up from reference TRBV30 and TRBJ1-2): SQTIHQWPATLVQPVGSPLSLECTVEGTSNPNLYWYRQAAGRGLQLLFYSVGIGQISSEVPQNLSASRPQDRQFILSSKKLLLSDSGFYLCAGTGFWAGYTFGSGTRLTVV.

V is TRBV4-1 and J is TRBJ1-3, with D maybe TRBD1 (5 bases). V was trimmed by 3 bases and J by 4 bases, leaving 13 bases between them. Germline CDR1 reads MGHRA; CDR2 reads YSYEKL. This CDR3 contains 15 residues. This CDR3 is CASSQIQGLGNTIYF. CDR3 nucleotide sequence: TGCGCCAGCAGCCAGATTCAGGGCCTAGGAAACACCATATATTTT.

The J gene is TRBJ2-3, the V gene TRBV7-8, with D unresolved. Trimming left V 4 bases short and J 3 bases short, with 14 bases between. The CDR3 is 15 residues long. In germline, CDR1 is SGHVS, CDR2 FQNEAQ. The CDR3 coding sequence is TGTGCCAGCAGCTCTACAGAGATTCGGACAGATACGCAGTATTTT. Translation gives CASSSTEIRTDTQYF.

In its sample, this clone was seen once. J is TRBJ2-7 and V is TRBV18; 10 bases align to TRBD2. The CDR3 spans 14 residues. CDR1 and CDR2 from the germline V gene are KGHSH and LQKENI. The ends lost 4 bases at V and 7 bases at J; junction bases unmatched: 7. CDR3 in DNA: TGTGCCAGCTCACGGACTAGCGGAATTGGGGAGCAGTACTTC. Its translation: CASSRTSGIGEQYF.

In this sample, this clone turned up a few times. J is TRBJ1-1 and V is TRBV5-4; D is perhaps TRBD1 (5 bases). Per germline, CDR1 SGHNT and CDR2 YYREEE (reference sequence). Trimming took 4 bases from V and 5 from J, leaving 12 bases between them. The CDR3 runs 13 residues. Here the CDR3 DNA reads TGTGCCAGCAGCGGGGGGGGGTGGACTGAAGCTTTCTTT. It specifies CASSGGGWTEAFF.

This clone has only a few counts. The rearrangement uses TRBV19 and TRBJ1-3; D perhaps matches TRBD1 (5 bases). Trimming took off 6 bases at V and 0 bases at J, with 12 bases between the two ends. The CDR3 has 15 amino acids. The V gene's germline CDR1 is LNHDA and CDR2 SQIVND (reference sequence). CDR3 loop: CASRSTGDSGNTIYF. The CDR3 DNA is TGTGCCAGTAGATCAACAGGTGACTCTGGAAACACCATATATTTT.

The gene calls are TRBV6-5 and TRBJ2-5, with 7 bases aligning to TRBD1. This CDR3 contains 13 residues. Germline values: CDR1 MNHEY, CDR2 SVGAGI. Trimming removed 6 bases from V and 7 bases from J; junction bases left unmatched: 8. The CDR3 is CASSLDRDWTQYF. In DNA form, the CDR3 reads TGTGCCAGCAGCCTCGACAGGGATTGGACCCAGTACTTC.

The rearrangement joins TRBV19 to TRBJ2-3; 7 bases map to TRBD2. After removal of 3 bases from V and 1 base from J, the junction contained 10 bases not matched to a gene. The CDR3 covers 17 residues. The V gene's germline CDR1 is LNHDA and CDR2 SQIVND (reference sequence). CDR3 nucleotides: TGTGCCAGTAGTATTCGGGTCTCCGGGAGGCGCACAGATACGCAGTATTTT. This codes for CASSIRVSGRRTDTQYF. Full variable domain (rest looked up from reference TRBV19 and TRBJ2-3): DGGITQSPKYLFRKEGQNVTLSCEQNLNHDAMYWYRQDPGQGLRLIYYSQIVNDFQKGDIAEGYSVSREKKESFPLTVTSAQKNPTAFYLCASSIRVSGRRTDTQYFGPGTRLTVL.

For the CDR3, the DNA is TGTGCCACCAGCAGAGATGCCTTCTCGAACAGGGGGGGGGAGCTGTTTTTT. Its protein is CATSRDAFSNRGGELFF. This chain joins TRBV15 and TRBJ2-2, with TRBD1 matching 8 bases. This CDR3 spans 17 amino acids. CDR1 LNHNV and CDR2 YYDKDF come from the germline V gene (reference sequence). V lost 0 bases and J lost 8; bases outside the gene matches: 11.

The genes are TRBV28 and TRBJ2-1; TRBD2 aligns across 14 bases. Germline V CDR1 and CDR2: MDHEN, SYDVKM. The CDR3 is 15 residues long. V shed 3 bases and J 9 bases; nucleotides not matched to a gene: 4. For the CDR3, the DNA is TGTGCCAGCAGTTTGGGGACTAGCGGGAGTAGTGAGCAGTTCTTC. This encodes CASSLGTSGSSEQFF. Variable domain in full (rest from reference TRBV28 and TRBJ2-1): DVKVTQSSRYLVKRTGEKVFLECVQDMDHENMFWYRQDPGLGLRLIYFSYDVKMKEKGDIPEGYSVSREKKERFSLILESASTNQTSMYLCASSLGTSGSSEQFFGPGTRLTVL.

The V gene is TRBV14, the J gene TRBJ1-2; 9 bases align to TRBD1. CDR1 and CDR2 (germline): SGHDN, FVKESK. CDR3 size: 14 residues. V lost 6 bases, J lost 6 bases, and 8 bases stayed unmatched. As DNA, the CDR3 is TGTGCCAGCAGTCGAACAGGGGGCGGGGATGGCTACACCTTC. Its protein is CASSRTGGGDGYTF. Looking up the rest from reference TRBV14 and TRBJ1-2 gives the full variable domain: EAGVTQFPSHSVIEKGQTVTLRCDPISGHDNLYWYRRVMGKEIKFLLHFVKESKQDESGMPNNRFLAERTGGTYSTLKVQPAELEDSGVYFCASSRTGGGDGYTFGSGTRLTVV.

J is TRBJ1-1 and V is TRBV27; D is unclear. Germline V CDR1 and CDR2: MNHEY, SMNVEV (reference sequence). The CDR3 length is 13 residues. The germline V and J ends were trimmed by 1 base and 1 base, with 4 bases remaining between them. The CDR3 region is CASSLLQNTEAFF. The CDR3 nucleotides are TGTGCCAGCAGTTTATTACAGAACACTGAAGCTTTCTTT.

This chain uses TRBV9 with TRBJ1-3, with D unclear. The V gene's germline CDR1 is SGDLS and CDR2 YYNGEE. The CDR3 is 17 amino acids. The V gene lost 4 bases and the J gene lost 0 bases, with 17 bases spanning the gap. The CDR3 DNA sequence: TGTGCCAGCAGCCCATCAGGAGCGGACGACTCTGGAAACACCATATATTTT. Encoded protein: CASSPSGADDSGNTIYF.

The chain has TRBV7-9 and TRBJ1-1; D is ambiguous. The ends were cut back, 2 bases at V and 3 bases at J, with 13 bases in the middle. The CDR3 contains 15 residues. Per the germline V gene, CDR1 is SEHNR and CDR2 is FQNEAQ (reference sequence). The CDR3 loop is CASSLNPSQDTEAFF. CDR3 in DNA: TGTGCCAGCAGCTTAAACCCCTCGCAGGACACTGAAGCTTTCTTT.

This chain uses TRBV6-5 with TRBJ1-1; tentative D call: TRBD1 (5 bases). Germline V gene lookup returns CDR1 MNHEY and CDR2 SVGAGI. Between the trimmed V and J ends, which lost 5 bases and 10 bases, there was a span of 20 bases. The length of the CDR3 is 14 residues. CDR3: CASSDWTKSSVAFF. Written as DNA, the CDR3 is TGTGCCAGCAGTGACTGGACAAAATCTAGTGTAGCTTTCTTT.